These 22 T cell receptor beta chains were sequenced from one sample in a study of Graves' ophthalmopathy and Graves' hyperthyroidism. Transcripts of RNA were the source for amplifying TCR beta CDR3 regions. Amplification began with first-round RT-PCR using HTBI primers, then second-round multiplex PCR was performed. TCRdb passed the multiplex PCR reads through MiXCR, listing each CDR3 protein once. Here the sample spans approximately 380,000 distinct CDR3 sequences, more than 20% being singletons. Sequencing was carried out using peripheral blood. Receptors originate from a woman younger than 35 with stable Graves' hyperthyroidism.

This clonotype was counted at least ten times. V gene TRBV18 combines with J gene TRBJ2-7; TRBD2 agrees at 7 bases. J gave up 0 bases and V 2 bases, and 4 bases lay outside the gene matches. The length of the CDR3 is 15 residues. CDR1 and CDR2 (germline): KGHSH, LQKENI. CDR3 residues: CASSPAAGSSYEQYF. CDR3 in DNA: TGTGCCAGCTCACCAGCAGCGGGAAGCTCCTACGAGCAGTACTTC.

The CDR3 DNA sequence: TGTGCCAGCAGTGATAGTCTACAGGGGCCCAATCAGCCCCAGCATTTT. This codes for CASSDSLQGPNQPQHF. The chain links TRBV6-1 to TRBJ1-5; 7 bases are a match to TRBD1. CDR3 size: 16 residues. V dropped 3 bases and J dropped 3; count of bases not matched to a gene: 8. CDR1 is MNHNS and CDR2 is SASEGT in the germline V gene.

This clonotype was seen repeatedly, ten times or more. This chain connects TRBV25-1 to TRBJ2-7, with D hard to call. The V and J ends lost 1 base and 0 bases respectively, with 7 bases between them. The germline V gene has CDR1 MGHDK and CDR2 SYGVNS. The CDR3 spans 14 residues. CDR3 residues: CASSESTSSYEQYF. In DNA, the CDR3 is TGTGCCAGCAGTGAATCCACCAGCTCCTACGAGCAGTACTTC.

This clonotype was seen repeatedly, ten times or more. The V call is TRBV20-1, the J call TRBJ2-7; no reliable D call. The length of the CDR3 is 11 residues. Trimming removed 1 base at V and 7 bases at J, with 8 bases between. CDR1 DFQATT and CDR2 SNEGSKA come from the germline V gene (reference sequence). The DNA for the CDR3 is TGCAGTGCTAGAGGGGTTTTGGAGCAGTACTTC. Amino acid sequence: CSARGVLEQYF.

The table lists this clonotype with many counts. The chain combines TRBV4-1 with TRBJ1-1; D might be TRBD1 (6 bases). V lost 2 bases to trimming and J lost 5 bases, with 18 bases between them. Germline assignment: CDR1 MGHRA and CDR2 YSYEKL. The CDR3 totals 16 residues. CDR3 sequence (DNA): TGCGCCAGCAGCCAACCACTTCGACAGGCCGGGACTGAAGCTTTCTTT. This translates into CASSQPLRQAGTEAFF.

This clonotype was detected a few times. The rearrangement joins TRBV3-1 to TRBJ1-2; D remains unclear. This CDR3 has 12 residues. V dropped 8 bases and J dropped 3 bases, with 10 bases sitting between them. The germline V gene encodes CDR1 LGHDT and CDR2 YNNKEL (reference sequence). Written as DNA, the CDR3 is TGTGCCAGCGGTAGGAGGGACTATGGCTACACCTTC. Its protein is CASGRRDYGYTF.

This clonotype has at least ten counts. The chain employs TRBV6-5 and TRBJ2-5, with D perhaps matching TRBD1 or TRBD2 (5 bases each). V was clipped by 7 bases and J by 5 bases, with 23 bases between them. Germline CDR1 MNHEY, CDR2 SVGAGI. This CDR3 contains 16 residues. CDR3: CASNQLGAWGGETQYF. The CDR3 region has the DNA TGTGCCAGCAACCAACTAGGGGCGTGGGGTGGTGAGACCCAGTACTTC.

A note on this clonotype: A much larger clone sits a single nucleotide away, making a read error possible. A read error is likely, as this CDR3 ends without the conserved phenylalanine or tryptophan. This rearrangement joins TRBV5-1 to TRBJ1-4; tentatively, D is TRBD1 (5 bases). Germline V gene data show CDR1 as SGHRS and CDR2 as YFSETQ. The CDR3 covers 14 residues. V lost 5 bases and J 4 bases, leaving 12 bases between the germline ends. This CDR3 reads CASSRDGDNEKLFV. CDR3 DNA: TGCGCCAGCAGTCGGGACGGTGATAATGAAAAACTGTTTGTT.

This chain uses TRBV2 with TRBJ2-7, with 7 bases matching TRBD2. Germline-derived CDR1 and CDR2 are SNHLY and FYNNEI. The CDR3 has 15 residues. J gave up 5 bases and V 0 bases, and 7 bases lay outside the gene matches. The CDR3 is CASSEAGRGSNEQYF. DNA for the CDR3: TGTGCCAGCAGTGAAGCGGGGCGGGGGAGCAACGAGCAGTACTTC.

This clonotype was picked up many times. The V and J genes are TRBV10-3 and TRBJ1-2, with a weak D call TRBD1 (5 bases). Trimming took off 4 bases at V and 0 bases at J, with 12 bases between the two ends. The CDR3 contains 15 residues. In germline, CDR1 is ENHRY, CDR2 SYGVKD. The CDR3 here is CAISGGGLANYGYTF. CDR3 in DNA: TGTGCCATCAGTGGGGGGGGACTAGCTAACTATGGCTACACCTTC.

This clonotype has at least ten counts. The chain joins TRBV20-1 to TRBJ2-5; 8 nucleotides match TRBD1. The CDR3 spans 15 residues. The V gene's germline CDR1 is DFQATT and CDR2 SNEGSKA (reference sequence). After removal of 0 bases from V and 1 base from J, the junction contained 4 bases not matched to a gene. The CDR3 loop is CSARDRTGFQETQYF. The CDR3 nucleotides read TGCAGTGCTAGAGATCGGACAGGGTTCCAAGAGACCCAGTACTTC.

This clonotype was seen repeatedly, ten times or more. V usage is TRBV9 and J usage is TRBJ2-7, with 11 bases that match TRBD2. Germline loops: CDR1 SGDLS, CDR2 YYNGEE. V shed 3 bases, J shed 2 bases, and the junction held 4 bases outside the gene matches. The CDR3 contains 15 residues. Written as DNA, the CDR3 is TGTGCCAGCAGCGAAAGTAGCGGGAGGGCCTACGAGCAGTACTTC. Its translation: CASSESSGRAYEQYF.

This clonotype is categorized as medium-sized. The J gene is TRBJ2-7, the V gene TRBV25-1; 7 nucleotides match TRBD2. Germline V gene lookup returns CDR1 MGHDK and CDR2 SYGVNS. The CDR3 is made up of 16 amino acids. The J segment lost 1 base and the V segment lost 6 bases, leaving 12 bases of the junction unmatched. CDR3 protein: CASSDTGAGASYEQYF. CDR3 DNA sequence: TGTGCCAGCAGCGACACTGGGGCGGGAGCGTCCTACGAGCAGTACTTC.

This clonotype was counted many times. In nucleotides, the CDR3 is TGTGCCATCAAAAACGGGACCTACTACGAGCAGTACTTC. Residues: CAIKNGTYYEQYF. The chain joins TRBV10-3 to TRBJ2-7; perhaps D is TRBD1 or TRBD2 (5 bases each). Germline V CDR1 and CDR2: ENHRY, SYGVKD. Between the trimmed V and J ends, which lost 7 bases and 3 bases, there was a span of 13 bases. This CDR3 has 13 amino acids.

This clonotype was seen repeatedly, ten times or more. The CDR3 DNA sequence: TGTGCTAGTGGTAATACTAGCGATCGGGAGACCCAGTACTTC. As protein: CASGNTSDRETQYF. The chain has TRBV12-5 and TRBJ2-5; 7 bases fit TRBD2. With 5 bases clipped from V and 5 bases from J, the junction kept 8 bases outside the gene matches. In germline, CDR1 is LGHNT, CDR2 FRNRAP. The CDR3 consists of 14 residues.

This clonotype was counted ten times or more. The genes are TRBV10-1 and TRBJ2-7; D is tentatively TRBD1 or TRBD2 (5 bases each). The germline V gene has CDR1 WNHNN and CDR2 SYGVQD (reference sequence). V lost 4 bases and J lost 6, with 13 bases in between. The CDR3 extends over 13 amino acids. CDR3 region: CASSGDRGGEQYF. In DNA, the CDR3 is TGCGCCAGCAGTGGGGATCGGGGCGGCGAGCAGTACTTC.

This clonotype was recorded at least ten times. The V call is TRBV20-1, the J call TRBJ2-2; 16 nucleotides line up with TRBD2. This CDR3 is built from 16 residues. Unmatched junction bases numbered 5, after V lost 3 bases and J lost 7 bases. Germline V gene data show CDR1 as DFQATT and CDR2 as SNEGSKA (reference sequence). The CDR3 sequence is CSARGLAGGLDGELFF. The CDR3 DNA follows: TGCAGTGCTAGGGGACTAGCGGGAGGGCTAGACGGGGAGCTGTTTTTT.

This clonotype was seen repeatedly, ten times or more. The CDR3 nucleotides are TGTGCCAGCAGTAGACGGGGAATCCCTGAAGCTTTCTTT. Amino acids: CASSRRGIPEAFF. The chain joins TRBV27 to TRBJ1-1; D uncertain. Trimming took off 5 bases at V and 6 bases at J, with 13 bases between the two ends. The CDR3 totals 13 residues. The germline gives CDR1 MNHEY, CDR2 SMNVEV (reference sequence).

This clonotype showed up just a few times. The chain is built from TRBV5-1 and TRBJ1-1; possible D gene TRBD1, 5 bases. V was clipped by 1 base and J by 5 bases, with 15 bases between them. The CDR3 has 15 amino acids. The germline gives CDR1 SGHRS, CDR2 YFSETQ. Here the CDR3 DNA reads TGCGCCAGCAGCTTGAGTCAGGGCTCGAGTACTGAAGCTTTCTTT. Translation: CASSLSQGSSTEAFF.

The table lists this clonotype with a few counts. The V call is TRBV9, the J call TRBJ2-7; tentative D call: TRBD1 (5 bases). V lost 0 bases and J lost 2, with 15 bases in between. The CDR3 has 16 residues. From germline, CDR1 is SGDLS and CDR2 YYNGEE. CDR3 DNA: TGTGCCAGCAGCGTAGGGCTAGAGACAGCCACCTACGAGCAGTACTTC. Translating gives CASSVGLETATYEQYF. The whole variable domain, remainder taken from reference TRBV9 and TRBJ2-7, is DSGVTQTPKHLITATGQRVTLRCSPRSGDLSVYWYQQSLDQGLQFLIQYYNGEERAKGNILERFSAQQFPDLHSELNLSSLELGDSALYFCASSVGLETATYEQYFGPGTRLTVT.

The V call is TRBV6-2 or TRBV6-3, the J call TRBJ2-2, with D uncertain. Trimming stripped 2 bases from V and 7 bases from J, with 8 bases between. The germline CDR1 and CDR2 sequences are MNHEY and SVGEGT. This CDR3 has 13 residues. DNA for the CDR3: TGTGCCAGCAGTTACACTCGTGACGGGGAGCTGTTTTTT. It yields the protein CASSYTRDGELFF.

This clonotype was seen repeatedly, ten times or more. V and J are TRBV3-1 and TRBJ1-5; the match to TRBD1 covers 9 bases. V lost 8 bases to trimming and J lost 4 bases; unmatched junction nucleotides: 0. CDR3 length: 12 residues. Germline V CDR1 and CDR2: LGHDT, YNNKEL (reference sequence). CDR3 coding DNA: TGTGCCAGCGGGACAGGGAATCAGCCCCAGCATTTT. Its translation: CASGTGNQPQHF.